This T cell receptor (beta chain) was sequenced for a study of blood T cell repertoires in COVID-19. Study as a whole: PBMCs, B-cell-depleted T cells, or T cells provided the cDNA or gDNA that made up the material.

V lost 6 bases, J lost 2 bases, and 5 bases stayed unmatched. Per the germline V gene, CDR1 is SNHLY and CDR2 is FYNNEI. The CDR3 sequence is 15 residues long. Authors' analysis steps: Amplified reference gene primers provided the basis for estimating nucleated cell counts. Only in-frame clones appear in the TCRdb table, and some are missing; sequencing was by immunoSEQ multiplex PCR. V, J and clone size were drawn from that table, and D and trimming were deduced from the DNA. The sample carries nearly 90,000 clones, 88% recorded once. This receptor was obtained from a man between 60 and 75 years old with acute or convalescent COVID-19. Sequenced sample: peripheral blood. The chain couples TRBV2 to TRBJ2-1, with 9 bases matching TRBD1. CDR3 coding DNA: TGTGCCAGCAGGGGAGACAGGGGGACCTACAATGAGCAGTTCTTC. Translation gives CASRGDRGTYNEQFF.